This T cell receptor beta chain was obtained from a study of blood T cell repertoires in COVID-19. The protocol was immunoSEQ multiplex PCR, while the TCRdb copy is restricted to in-frame clones and leaves out a portion. The table has approximately 460,000 clones, roughly nine tenths seen once. The germline V and J ends were trimmed by 2 bases and 2 bases, with 12 bases remaining between them. Germline CDR1 and CDR2: KGHSH and LQKENI. This CDR3 contains 16 residues. Specimen: peripheral blood. The sequence was collected from a man between 18 and 35 years old with COVID-19, enrolled during active disease. The chain uses TRBV18 and TRBJ2-2, with D perhaps matching TRBD2 (5 bases). CDR3: CASSPAGGHNTGELFF. In nucleotides, the CDR3 is TGTGCCAGCTCACCAGCGGGCGGGCACAACACCGGGGAGCTGTTTTTT.